This paragraph covers one T cell receptor (beta chain) sequence. Its antigen remains unidentified. The germline V gene encodes CDR1 MDHEN and CDR2 SYDVKM. CDR3 length: 13 amino acids. These data come from a study of CXCR3-negative and CXCR3-positive naive CD8 T cells. The study's findings and limits: Relative to memory CD8+ cells, whose diversity was much lower, both naive subsets had comparably high diversity. Hydrophobicity was higher for TRB CDR3s found in CXCR3-positive naive cells than in CXCR3-negative naive cells.

With UMI labels, 5' RACE was used to prepare the TRB cDNA libraries. TCRdb reprocessed the 5' RACE reads, keeping one entry per CDR3 protein, no DNA. The sample table includes roughly 130,000 distinct CDR3 sequences. Material for sequencing was naive CXCR3+ CD8+ T cells from blood. This sample's subset: CD45RO-CCR7+CD27+CD95- naive CD8+ T cells expressing CXCR3 (TNR3+). The receptor was derived from a human donor in good health. Some clones in this sample may be carry-over from other donors' samples. The genes are TRBV28 and TRBJ2-5. The CDR3 is CASQLQIQEIQYF.